This T cell receptor beta chain emerged from a study of T cells in Graves' hyperthyroidism and ophthalmopathy. TCR beta CDR3 regions were amplified from RNA. Primed by the HTBI set, a first-round RT-PCR was run on the TCR CDR3. TCRdb redid the calling of the multiplex PCR reads with MiXCR, one entry per CDR3 protein. The sample has about 420,000 distinct CDR3 sequences; approximately 14% are singletons. The CDR3 has 16 residues. Germline V gene sequence: CDR1 SGHRS, CDR2 YFSETQ. Trimming at V came to 4 bases and at J to 2 bases, leaving 6 bases not matched to a gene. In this sample, this clonotype turned up many times.

Sample: blood. The chain couples TRBV5-1 to TRBJ2-3; 11 bases match TRBD2. The clonotype comes from a woman under 30 with Graves' hyperthyroidism. The CDR3 nucleotides are TGCGCCAGCAGCCCCCCGACTAGCGGGGACACAGATACGCAGTATTTT. Translating gives CASSPPTSGDTDTQYF.